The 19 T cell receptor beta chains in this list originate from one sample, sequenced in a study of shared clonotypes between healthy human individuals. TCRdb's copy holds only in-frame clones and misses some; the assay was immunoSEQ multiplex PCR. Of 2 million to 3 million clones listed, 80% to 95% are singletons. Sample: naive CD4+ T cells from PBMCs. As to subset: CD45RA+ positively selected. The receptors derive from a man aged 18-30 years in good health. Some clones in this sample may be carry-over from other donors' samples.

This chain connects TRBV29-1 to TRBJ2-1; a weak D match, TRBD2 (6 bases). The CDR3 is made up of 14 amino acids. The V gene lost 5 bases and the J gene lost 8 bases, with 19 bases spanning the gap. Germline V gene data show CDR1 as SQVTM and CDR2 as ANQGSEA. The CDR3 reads CSVTGTGSVDEQFF. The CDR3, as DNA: TGCAGCGTTACCGGGACTGGCTCCGTCGATGAGCAGTTCTTC.

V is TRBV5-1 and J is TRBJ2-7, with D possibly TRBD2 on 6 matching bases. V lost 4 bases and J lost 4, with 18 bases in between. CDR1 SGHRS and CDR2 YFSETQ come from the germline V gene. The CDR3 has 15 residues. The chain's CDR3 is CASSPLSGGEYEQYF. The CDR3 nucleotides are TGCGCCAGCAGCCCCCTTTCCGGGGGAGAATACGAGCAGTACTTC.

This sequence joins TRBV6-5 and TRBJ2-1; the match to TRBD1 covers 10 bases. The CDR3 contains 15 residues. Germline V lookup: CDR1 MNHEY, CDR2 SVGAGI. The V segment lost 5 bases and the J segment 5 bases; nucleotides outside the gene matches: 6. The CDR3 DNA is TGTGCCAGCAGTCCAGGACAGGGGGGGAACAATGAGCAGTTCTTC. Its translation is CASSPGQGGNNEQFF.

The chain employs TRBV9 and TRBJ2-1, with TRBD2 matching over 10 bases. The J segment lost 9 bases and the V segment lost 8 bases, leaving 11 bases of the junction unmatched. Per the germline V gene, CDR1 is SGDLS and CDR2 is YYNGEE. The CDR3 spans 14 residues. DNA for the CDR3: TGTGCCAGTCGGCGGCTAGCGGGAGCCGGTGAGCAGTTCTTC. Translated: CASRRLAGAGEQFF.

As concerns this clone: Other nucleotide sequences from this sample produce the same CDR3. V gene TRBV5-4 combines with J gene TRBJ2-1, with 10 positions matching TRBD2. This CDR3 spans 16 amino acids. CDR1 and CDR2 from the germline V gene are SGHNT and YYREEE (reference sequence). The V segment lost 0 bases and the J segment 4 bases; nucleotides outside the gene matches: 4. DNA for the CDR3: TGTGCCAGCAGCTTGGGAGGGACTAGCGCATACAATGAGCAGTTCTTC. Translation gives CASSLGGTSAYNEQFF.

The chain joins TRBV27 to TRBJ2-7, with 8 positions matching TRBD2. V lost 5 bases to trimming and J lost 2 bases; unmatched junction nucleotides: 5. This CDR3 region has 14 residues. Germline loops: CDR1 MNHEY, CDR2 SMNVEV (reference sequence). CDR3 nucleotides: TGTGCCAGCAGTCCGGGACTAGGTCCCTACGAGCAGTACTTC. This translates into CASSPGLGPYEQYF.

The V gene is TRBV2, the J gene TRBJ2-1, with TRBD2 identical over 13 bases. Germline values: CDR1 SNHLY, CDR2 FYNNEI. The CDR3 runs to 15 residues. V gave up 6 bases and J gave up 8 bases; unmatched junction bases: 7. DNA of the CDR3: TGTGCCAGCAGGGAACTAGCGGGAGGGCCGGATGAGCAGTTCTTC. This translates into CASRELAGGPDEQFF.

CDR3 nucleotide sequence: TGTGCCAGCAGCTTATGGCACGCCGGATCCACAGCGGGAACCACCGGGGAGCTGTTTTTT. This encodes CASSLWHAGSTAGTTGELFF. This chain uses TRBV7-3 with TRBJ2-2, with 7 bases identical to TRBD2. The germline CDR1 and CDR2 sequences are SGHTA and FQGTGA. The CDR3 consists of 20 residues. The trim removed 2 bases at V and 4 bases at J, leaving 19 bases unmatched. The whole variable domain, remainder taken from reference TRBV7-3 and TRBJ2-2, is GAGVSQTPSNKVTEKGKYVELRCDPISGHTALYWYRQSLGQGPEFLIYFQGTGAADDSGLPNDRFFAVRPEGSVSTLKIQRTERGDSAVYLCASSLWHAGSTAGTTGELFFGEGSRLTVL.

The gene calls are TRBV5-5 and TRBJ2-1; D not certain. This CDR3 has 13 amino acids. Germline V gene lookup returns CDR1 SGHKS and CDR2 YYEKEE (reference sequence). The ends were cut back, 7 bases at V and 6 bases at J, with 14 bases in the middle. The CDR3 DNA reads TGTGCCAGCTCTCTAGGTCCTGCCAATGAGCAGTTCTTC. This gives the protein CASSLGPANEQFF.

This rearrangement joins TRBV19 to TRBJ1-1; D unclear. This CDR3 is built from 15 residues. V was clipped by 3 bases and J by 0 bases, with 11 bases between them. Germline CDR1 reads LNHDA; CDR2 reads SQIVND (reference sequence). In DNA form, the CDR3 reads TGTGCCAGTAGTATTTTGCCAGCGATGAACACTGAAGCTTTCTTT. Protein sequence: CASSILPAMNTEAFF.

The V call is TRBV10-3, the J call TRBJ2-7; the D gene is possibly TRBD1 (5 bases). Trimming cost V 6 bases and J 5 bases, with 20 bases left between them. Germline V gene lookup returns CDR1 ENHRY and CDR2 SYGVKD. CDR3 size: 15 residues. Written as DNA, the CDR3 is TGTGCCATCAGCGAGATGAGCTGGGGCCAGGACGAGCAGTACTTC. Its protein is CAISEMSWGQDEQYF.

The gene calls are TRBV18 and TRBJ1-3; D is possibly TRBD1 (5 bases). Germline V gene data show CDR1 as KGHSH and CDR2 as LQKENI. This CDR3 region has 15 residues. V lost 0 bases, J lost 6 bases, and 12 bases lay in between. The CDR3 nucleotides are TGTGCCAGCTCACCACCCGGGACGGGTAAAAACACCATATATTTT. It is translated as CASSPPGTGKNTIYF.

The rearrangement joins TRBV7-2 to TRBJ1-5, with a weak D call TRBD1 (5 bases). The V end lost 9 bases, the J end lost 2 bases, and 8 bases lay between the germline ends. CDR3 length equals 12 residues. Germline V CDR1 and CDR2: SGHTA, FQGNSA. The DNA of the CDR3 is TGTGCCAGTCGGGGGGGCAATCAGCCCCAGCATTTT. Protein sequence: CASRGGNQPQHF. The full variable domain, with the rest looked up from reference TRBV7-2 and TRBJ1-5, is GAGVSQSPSNKVTEKGKDVELRCDPISGHTALYWYRQSLGQGLEFLIYFQGNSAPDKSGLPSDRFSAERTGGSVSTLTIQRTQQEDSAVYLCASRGGNQPQHFGDGTRLSIL.

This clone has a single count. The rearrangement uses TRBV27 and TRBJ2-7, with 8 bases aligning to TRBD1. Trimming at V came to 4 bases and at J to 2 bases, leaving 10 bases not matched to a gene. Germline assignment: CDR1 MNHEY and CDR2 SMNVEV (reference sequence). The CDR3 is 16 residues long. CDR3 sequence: CASSSLGQGRAYEQYF. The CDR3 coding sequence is TGTGCCAGCAGTTCCCTCGGACAGGGTAGAGCCTACGAGCAGTACTTC.

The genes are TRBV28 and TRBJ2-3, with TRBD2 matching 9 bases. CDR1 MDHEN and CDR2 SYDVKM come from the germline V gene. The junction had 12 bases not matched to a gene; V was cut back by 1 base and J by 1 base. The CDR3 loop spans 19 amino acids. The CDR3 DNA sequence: TGTGCCAGCAGTTTATTGTCTAGGGGCGGGAGGGTTCGCACAGATACGCAGTATTTT. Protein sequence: CASSLLSRGGRVRTDTQYF.

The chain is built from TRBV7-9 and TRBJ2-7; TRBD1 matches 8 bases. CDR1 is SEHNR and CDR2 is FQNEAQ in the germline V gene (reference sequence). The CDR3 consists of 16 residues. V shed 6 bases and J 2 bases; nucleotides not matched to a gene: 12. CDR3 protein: CASSHLGQGKPYEQYF. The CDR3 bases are TGTGCCAGCAGTCACCTCGGACAGGGAAAACCCTACGAGCAGTACTTC.

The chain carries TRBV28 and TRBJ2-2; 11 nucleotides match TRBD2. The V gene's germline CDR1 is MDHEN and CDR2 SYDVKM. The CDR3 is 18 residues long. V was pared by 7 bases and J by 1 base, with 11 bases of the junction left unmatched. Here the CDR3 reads CASIYRLAGGENTGELFF. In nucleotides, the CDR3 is TGTGCCAGCATATATAGGCTAGCGGGAGGCGAGAACACCGGGGAGCTGTTTTTT.

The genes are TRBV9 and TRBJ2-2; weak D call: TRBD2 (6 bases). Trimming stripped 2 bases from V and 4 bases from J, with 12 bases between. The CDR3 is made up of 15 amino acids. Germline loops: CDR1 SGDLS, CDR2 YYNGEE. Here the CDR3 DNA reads TGTGCCAGCAGCGTCGGTGGGAGGAGCACCGGGGAGCTGTTTTTT. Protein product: CASSVGGRSTGELFF. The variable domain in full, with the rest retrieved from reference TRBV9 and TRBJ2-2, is DSGVTQTPKHLITATGQRVTLRCSPRSGDLSVYWYQQSLDQGLQFLIQYYNGEERAKGNILERFSAQQFPDLHSELNLSSLELGDSALYFCASSVGGRSTGELFFGEGSRLTVL.

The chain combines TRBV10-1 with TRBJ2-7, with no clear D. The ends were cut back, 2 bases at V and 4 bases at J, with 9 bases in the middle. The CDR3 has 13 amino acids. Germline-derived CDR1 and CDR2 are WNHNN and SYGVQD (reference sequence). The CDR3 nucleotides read TGCGCCAGCAGTGAGGATATCCAGTACGAGCAGTACTTC. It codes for CASSEDIQYEQYF.